This T cell receptor beta chain was sequenced for a study of shared clonotypes between healthy human individuals. Study-wide background: CD4 naive and memory got three plates each, CD8 naive two, CD8 memory one.

Looked up from germline, CDR1 is SGHDT and CDR2 is YYEEEE. Trimming removed 1 base from V and 6 bases from J; junction bases left unmatched: 7. The CDR3 consists of 15 residues. DNA at 200 ng, 25,000 to 35,000 T cell genomes, went into sorted-subset replicate PCRs. The repertoire was sequenced with immunoSEQ multiplex PCR; TCRdb's copy has only in-frame clones and lacks some. The repertoire has some 2,400,000 clones, roughly 95% of them found once; the top ten carry 0.1% to 0.15%. A CD45RA-negative memory subset and a CD45RA+ naive subset were separated from the CD4+ cells. The rearrangement uses TRBV5-6 and TRBJ2-3; the match to TRBD2 covers 8 bases. This clonotype was obtained from a man between 18 and 29 years old in good health. The sample taken for sequencing was naive CD4+ T cells sorted from blood. Subset meaning: CD45RA+ positively selected. CDR3 sequence: CASSLQISGADTQYF. CDR3 DNA sequence: TGTGCCAGCAGCTTGCAGATTAGCGGGGCGGATACGCAGTATTTT.